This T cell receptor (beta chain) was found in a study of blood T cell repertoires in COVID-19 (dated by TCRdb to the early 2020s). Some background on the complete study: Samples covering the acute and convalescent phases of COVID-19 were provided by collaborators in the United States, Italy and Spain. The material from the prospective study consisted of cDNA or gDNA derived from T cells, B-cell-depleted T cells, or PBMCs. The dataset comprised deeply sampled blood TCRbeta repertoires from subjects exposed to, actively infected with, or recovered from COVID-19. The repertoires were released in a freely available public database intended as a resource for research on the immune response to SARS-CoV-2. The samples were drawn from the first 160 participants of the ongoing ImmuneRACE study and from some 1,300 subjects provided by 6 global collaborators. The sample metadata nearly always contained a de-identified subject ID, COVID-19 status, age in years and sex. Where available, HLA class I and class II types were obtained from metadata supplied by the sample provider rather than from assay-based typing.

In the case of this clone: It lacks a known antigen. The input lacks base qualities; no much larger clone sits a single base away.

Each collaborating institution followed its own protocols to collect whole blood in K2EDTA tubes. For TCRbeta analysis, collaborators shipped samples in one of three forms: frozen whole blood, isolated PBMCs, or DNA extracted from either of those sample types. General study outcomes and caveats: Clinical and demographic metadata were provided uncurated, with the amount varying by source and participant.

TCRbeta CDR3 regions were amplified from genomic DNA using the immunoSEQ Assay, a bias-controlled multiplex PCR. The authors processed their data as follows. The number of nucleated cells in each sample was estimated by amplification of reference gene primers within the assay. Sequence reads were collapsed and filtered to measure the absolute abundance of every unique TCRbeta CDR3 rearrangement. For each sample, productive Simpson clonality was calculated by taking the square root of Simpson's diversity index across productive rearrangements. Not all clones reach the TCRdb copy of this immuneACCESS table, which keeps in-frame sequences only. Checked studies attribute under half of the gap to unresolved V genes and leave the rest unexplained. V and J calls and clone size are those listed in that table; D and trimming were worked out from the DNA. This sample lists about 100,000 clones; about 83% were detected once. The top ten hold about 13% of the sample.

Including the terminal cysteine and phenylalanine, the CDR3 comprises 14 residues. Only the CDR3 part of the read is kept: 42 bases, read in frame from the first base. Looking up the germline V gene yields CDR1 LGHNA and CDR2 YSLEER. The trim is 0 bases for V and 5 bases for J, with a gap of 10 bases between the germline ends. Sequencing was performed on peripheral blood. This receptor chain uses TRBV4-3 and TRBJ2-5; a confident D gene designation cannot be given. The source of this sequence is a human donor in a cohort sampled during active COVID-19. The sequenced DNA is TGCGCCAGCAGCCAAGAACCGCAGGCTGAGACCCAGTACTTC. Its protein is CASSQEPQAETQYF.